The 23 T cell receptor beta chains below were found in one sample sequenced in a study of technical replicates of blood from a handful of donors. Generated by immunoSEQ multiplex PCR, the TCRdb table keeps only in-frame clones and is missing some. This table holds tens of thousands of clones, just under 97% found once. The sample consisted of T cells isolated from PBMCs. All receptors derive from a human donor in good health.

This chain joins TRBV18 and TRBJ1-4; 8 bases align to TRBD1. The CDR3 contains 15 residues. V gave up 3 bases and J gave up 6 bases; unmatched junction bases: 6. In germline, CDR1 is KGHSH, CDR2 LQKENI. DNA for the CDR3: TGTGCCAGCTCACCTAACAGGGGGGATTATGAAAAACTGTTTTTT. It specifies CASSPNRGDYEKLFF.

The J gene is TRBJ2-1, the V gene TRBV28; D is unresolved. The length of the CDR3 is 14 residues. From germline, CDR1 is MDHEN and CDR2 SYDVKM. Trimming took 3 bases from V and 12 from J, leaving 18 bases between them. CDR3 region: CASSLRLTPHGQFF. CDR3 nucleotide sequence: TGTGCCAGCAGTTTGCGGCTAACCCCCCACGGGCAGTTCTTC.

The chain recombines TRBV5-1 with TRBJ1-4, with 8 positions matching TRBD1. Per germline, CDR1 SGHRS and CDR2 YFSETQ. V gave up 4 bases and J gave up 8 bases; unmatched junction bases: 7. The CDR3 covers 14 residues. CDR3 sequence: CASSVGQGQEKLFF. CDR3 nucleotide sequence: TGCGCCAGCAGCGTCGGACAGGGTCAAGAAAAACTGTTTTTT.

This rearrangement joins TRBV27 to TRBJ2-3; tentatively, D is TRBD2 (5 bases). V lost 8 bases and J lost 3, with 12 bases in between. The CDR3 contains 13 residues. In germline, CDR1 is MNHEY, CDR2 SMNVEV (reference sequence). The CDR3 loop is CASCFEGTDTQYF. Here the CDR3 DNA reads TGTGCCAGCTGCTTTGAGGGTACAGATACGCAGTATTTT.

The chain joins TRBV7-9 to TRBJ1-2, with D perhaps TRBD1 (6 bases). Trimming shortened V by 7 bases and J by 5 bases, and 17 bases separated the two germline ends. Per germline, CDR1 SEHNR and CDR2 FQNEAQ (reference sequence). The CDR3 extends over 14 amino acids. The CDR3 region is CASKSGGAGYGYTF. In DNA form, the CDR3 reads TGTGCCAGCAAGTCGGGGGGCGCCGGATATGGCTACACCTTC.

V gene TRBV18 combines with J gene TRBJ1-4; D is unclear. With 6 bases removed from V and 7 bases from J, the gap between germline ends came to 9 bases. The CDR3 is 12 residues long. Germline V gives CDR1 KGHSH, CDR2 LQKENI. CDR3 nucleotide sequence: TGTGCCAGCTCCGACGAGCGTGAAAAACTGTTTTTT. As protein: CASSDEREKLFF.

This chain uses TRBV7-9 with TRBJ2-5, with 9 bases matching TRBD1. Looked up from germline, CDR1 is SEHNR and CDR2 is FQNEAQ (reference sequence). CDR3 size: 16 residues. Losses at the gene ends were 5 bases for V and 5 bases for J; bases not matched to a gene: 12. The CDR3 DNA follows: TGTGCCAGCAGCATAACAGGGGGCAGTGTGGTGGAGACCCAGTACTTC. This codes for CASSITGGSVVETQYF.

The chain combines TRBV7-9 with TRBJ2-1, with D possibly matching TRBD2 (6 bases). The germline V gene encodes CDR1 SEHNR and CDR2 FQNEAQ (reference sequence). V was pared by 3 bases and J by 10 bases, with 22 bases between. There are 16 residues in the CDR3. CDR3 amino acids: CASSFSTGVTLGEQFF. The CDR3 region has the DNA TGTGCCAGCAGCTTTTCGACGGGAGTGACCCTCGGGGAGCAGTTCTTC.

This chain connects TRBV7-9 to TRBJ1-2; TRBD1 might be the D (6 bases). V was trimmed by 1 base and J by 8 bases, leaving 14 bases between them. Germline lookup yields CDR1 SEHNR and CDR2 FQNEAQ (reference sequence). This CDR3 region has 14 residues. This CDR3 is CASSLEAGAKGYTF. The CDR3 nucleotides are TGTGCCAGCAGCTTAGAGGCGGGGGCCAAGGGCTACACCTTC. Filled out from reference TRBV7-9 and TRBJ1-2, the complete variable domain reads DTGVSQNPRHKITKRGQNVTFRCDPISEHNRLYWYRQTLGQGPEFLTYFQNEAQLEKSRLLSDRFSAERPKGSFSTLEIQRTEQGDSAMYLCASSLEAGAKGYTFGSGTRLTVV.

V is TRBV10-3 and J is TRBJ1-2, with 7 bases identical to TRBD1. Looked up from germline, CDR1 is ENHRY and CDR2 is SYGVKD. V dropped 6 bases and J dropped 5; count of bases not matched to a gene: 6. The CDR3 covers 13 residues. CDR3: CAIRGGTDYGYTF. The CDR3 coding sequence is TGTGCCATCAGGGGTGGGACAGATTATGGCTACACCTTC.

The chain combines TRBV11-3 with TRBJ1-6; the D gene is possibly TRBD1 (5 bases). V dropped 5 bases and J dropped 7 bases, with 15 bases sitting between them. Germline lookup yields CDR1 SGHNT and CDR2 YENEEA. The CDR3 consists of 15 residues. CDR3 coding DNA: TGTGCCAGCAGCCAACAGACAGTAGTAAATTCACCCCTCCACTTT. As protein: CASSQQTVVNSPLHF.

This clone was seen only once. The rearrangement uses TRBV28 and TRBJ2-3; 11 nucleotides line up with TRBD2. Germline lookup yields CDR1 MDHEN and CDR2 SYDVKM. The CDR3 totals 17 residues. Losses at the gene ends were 3 bases for V and 2 bases for J; bases not matched to a gene: 7. The CDR3 DNA reads TGTGCCAGCAGTTTCCTGACTAGCGGGACCCTCACAGATACGCAGTATTTT. Residues: CASSFLTSGTLTDTQYF.

The chain joins TRBV27 to TRBJ2-7; 10 nucleotides line up with TRBD2. Germline V gene lookup returns CDR1 MNHEY and CDR2 SMNVEV (reference sequence). The CDR3 is made up of 15 amino acids. Trimming cost V 6 bases and J 3 bases; bases outside gene matches: 8. The CDR3 region is CASSGTGTSDYEQYF. Written as DNA, the CDR3 is TGTGCCAGCAGCGGAACCGGGACTAGCGACTACGAGCAGTACTTC.

CDR3 loop: CASSHNSNQPQHF. CDR3 coding DNA: TGTGCCAGCAGCCACAACAGCAATCAGCCCCAGCATTTT. V gene TRBV7-9 combines with J gene TRBJ1-5, with no clear D. The germline V gene encodes CDR1 SEHNR and CDR2 FQNEAQ (reference sequence). The length of the CDR3 is 13 residues. Deletions cut 5 bases from V and 1 base from J, with 6 bases between.

This chain connects TRBV9 to TRBJ1-6; 8 nucleotides line up with TRBD1. The CDR3 totals 15 residues. Unmatched junction bases numbered 9, after V lost 4 bases and J lost 9 bases. Germline assignment: CDR1 SGDLS and CDR2 YYNGEE. In DNA form, the CDR3 reads TGTGCCAGCAGCTATTCGACAGGGGAGAGTTCACCCCTCCACTTT. This codes for CASSYSTGESSPLHF.

The genes are TRBV7-2 and TRBJ2-2; D remains unclear. Germline-derived CDR1 and CDR2 are SGHTA and FQGNSA. Trimming cost V 1 base and J 4 bases, with 7 bases left between them. This CDR3 is built from 14 residues. The CDR3 spells CASSLERFTGELFF. In DNA form, the CDR3 reads TGTGCCAGCAGCTTAGAGAGGTTCACCGGGGAGCTGTTTTTT.

The chain carries TRBV7-9 and TRBJ2-5; D gene ambiguous. Germline loops: CDR1 SEHNR, CDR2 FQNEAQ (reference sequence). V lost 5 bases, J lost 0 bases, and 7 bases lay in between. The CDR3 consists of 13 residues. Written as DNA, the CDR3 is TGTGCCAGCAGCCCGGTGGACCAAGAGACCCAGTACTTC. Translating gives CASSPVDQETQYF.

This chain links TRBV5-1 with TRBJ1-2, with 10 bases matching TRBD1. The CDR3 consists of 16 residues. V was clipped by 4 bases and J by 2 bases; unmatched bases: 8. In germline, CDR1 is SGHRS, CDR2 YFSETQ. The CDR3 nucleotides are TGCGCCAGCAGCGGTTCCGGGACAGGGGTCAACTATGGCTACACCTTC. Protein sequence: CASSGSGTGVNYGYTF. The entire variable domain, with the rest obtained from reference TRBV5-1 and TRBJ1-2, is as follows: KAGVTQTPRYLIKTRGQQVTLSCSPISGHRSVSWYQQTPGQGLQFLFEYFSETQRNKGNFPGRFSGRQFSNSRSEMNVSTLELGDSALYLCASSGSGTGVNYGYTFGSGTRLTVV.

The V gene is TRBV19, the J gene TRBJ2-5; tentative D call: TRBD1 (5 bases). CDR3 size: 15 residues. Germline values: CDR1 LNHDA, CDR2 SQIVND (reference sequence). V shed 6 bases and J shed 0 bases, with 14 bases lying between them. CDR3 protein: CASRSGLGYQETQYF. CDR3 sequence (DNA): TGTGCCAGTAGGTCAGGGTTGGGGTACCAAGAGACCCAGTACTTC.

This chain joins TRBV6-1 and TRBJ1-1; D unresolved. CDR1 is MNHNS and CDR2 is SASEGT in the germline V gene. Trimming removed 2 bases from V and 3 bases from J, with 7 bases in between. The CDR3 length is 13 residues. CDR3 nucleotides: TGTGCCAGCAGTGAACTGGCTTACACTGAAGCTTTCTTT. It encodes CASSELAYTEAFF.

This clone is a singleton in its sample. This chain joins TRBV11-2 and TRBJ1-2, with D tentatively TRBD1 (6 bases). The length of the CDR3 is 14 residues. V lost 3 bases and J lost 3, with 11 bases in between. The germline CDR1 and CDR2 sequences are SGHAT and FQNNGV. CDR3 in amino acids: CASSFGRQDYGYTF. In DNA, the CDR3 is TGTGCCAGCAGCTTCGGCCGACAGGACTATGGCTACACCTTC.

The chain carries TRBV18 and TRBJ2-2; no clear D. The CDR3 consists of 15 residues. CDR1 is KGHSH and CDR2 is LQKENI in the germline V gene. The V end lost 2 bases, the J end lost 4 bases, and 11 bases lay between the germline ends. CDR3 nucleotides: TGTGCCAGCTCACCATCTAGTACACCCACCGGGGAGCTGTTTTTT. It translates to CASSPSSTPTGELFF.

CDR3 coding DNA: TGCGCCAGCAGCCAGCCGACTAGCGGGGTTCACACCGGGGAGCTGTTTTTT. This codes for CASSQPTSGVHTGELFF. The rearrangement joins TRBV4-1 to TRBJ2-2; 11 bases align to TRBD2. The J segment lost 3 bases and the V segment lost 3 bases, leaving 6 bases of the junction unmatched. The CDR3 length is 17 residues. The germline CDR1 and CDR2 sequences are MGHRA and YSYEKL.